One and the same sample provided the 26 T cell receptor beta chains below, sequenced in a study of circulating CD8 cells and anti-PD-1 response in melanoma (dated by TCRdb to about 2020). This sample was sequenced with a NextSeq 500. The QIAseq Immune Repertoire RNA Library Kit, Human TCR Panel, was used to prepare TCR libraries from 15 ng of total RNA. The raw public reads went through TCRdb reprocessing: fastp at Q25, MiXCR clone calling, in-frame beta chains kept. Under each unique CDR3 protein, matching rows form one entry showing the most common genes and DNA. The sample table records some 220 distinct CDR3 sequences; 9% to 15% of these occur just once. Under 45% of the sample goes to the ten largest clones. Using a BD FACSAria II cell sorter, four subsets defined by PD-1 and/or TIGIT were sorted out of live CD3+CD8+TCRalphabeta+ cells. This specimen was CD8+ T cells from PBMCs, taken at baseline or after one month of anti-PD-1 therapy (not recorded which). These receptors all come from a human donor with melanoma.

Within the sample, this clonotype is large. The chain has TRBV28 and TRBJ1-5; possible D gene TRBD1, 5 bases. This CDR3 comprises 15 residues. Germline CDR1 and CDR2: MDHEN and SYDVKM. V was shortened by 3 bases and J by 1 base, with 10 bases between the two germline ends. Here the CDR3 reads CASSFRGGSNQPQHF. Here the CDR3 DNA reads TGTGCCAGCAGTTTTCGGGGGGGAAGCAATCAGCCCCAGCATTTT.

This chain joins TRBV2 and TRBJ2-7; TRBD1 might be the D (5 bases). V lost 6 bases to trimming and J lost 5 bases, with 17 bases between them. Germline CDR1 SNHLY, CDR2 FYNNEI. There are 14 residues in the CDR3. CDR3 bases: TGTGCCAGCAGCGCTGTGAACAGGACGGACGAGCAGTACTTC. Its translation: CASSAVNRTDEQYF.

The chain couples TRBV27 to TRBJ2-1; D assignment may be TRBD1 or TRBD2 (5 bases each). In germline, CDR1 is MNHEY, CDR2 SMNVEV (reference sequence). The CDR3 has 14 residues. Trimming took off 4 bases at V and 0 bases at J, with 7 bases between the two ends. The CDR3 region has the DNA TGTGCCAGCAGTTCAGGGAGCTCCTACAATGAGCAGTTCTTC. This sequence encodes CASSSGSSYNEQFF.

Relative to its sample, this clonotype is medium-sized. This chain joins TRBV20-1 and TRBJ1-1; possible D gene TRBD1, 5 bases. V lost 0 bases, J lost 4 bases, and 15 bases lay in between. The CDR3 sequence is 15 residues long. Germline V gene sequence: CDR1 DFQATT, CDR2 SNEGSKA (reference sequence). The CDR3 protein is CSARDLGVRVTEAFF. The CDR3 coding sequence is TGCAGTGCTAGAGATCTAGGGGTCAGAGTCACTGAAGCTTTCTTT.

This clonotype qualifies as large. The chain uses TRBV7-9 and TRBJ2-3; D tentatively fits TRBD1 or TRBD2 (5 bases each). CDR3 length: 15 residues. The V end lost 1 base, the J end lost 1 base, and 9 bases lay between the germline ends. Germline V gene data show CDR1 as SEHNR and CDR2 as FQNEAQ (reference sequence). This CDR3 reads CASSLDGAGTDTQYF. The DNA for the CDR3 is TGTGCCAGCAGCTTAGACGGGGCCGGCACAGATACGCAGTATTTT.

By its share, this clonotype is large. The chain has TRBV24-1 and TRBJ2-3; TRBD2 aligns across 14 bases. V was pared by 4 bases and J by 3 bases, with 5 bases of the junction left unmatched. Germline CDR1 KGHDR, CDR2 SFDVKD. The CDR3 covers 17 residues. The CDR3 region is CATSDPTSGGATDTQYF. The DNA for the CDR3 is TGTGCCACCAGTGACCCGACTAGCGGGGGGGCAACAGATACGCAGTATTTT.

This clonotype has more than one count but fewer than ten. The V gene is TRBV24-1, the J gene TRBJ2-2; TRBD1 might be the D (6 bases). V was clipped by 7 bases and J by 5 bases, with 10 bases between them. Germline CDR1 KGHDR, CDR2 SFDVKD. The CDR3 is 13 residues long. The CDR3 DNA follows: TGTGCCACCAGGGGGGCCGGTACCGGGGAGCTGTTTTTT. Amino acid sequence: CATRGAGTGELFF.

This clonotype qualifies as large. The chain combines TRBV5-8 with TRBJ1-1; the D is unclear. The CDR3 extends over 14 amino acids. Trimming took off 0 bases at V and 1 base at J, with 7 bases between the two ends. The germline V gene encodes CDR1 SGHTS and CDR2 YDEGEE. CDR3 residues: CASSLGHSNTEAFF. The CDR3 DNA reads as TGTGCCAGCAGCTTGGGACACTCGAACACTGAAGCTTTCTTT.

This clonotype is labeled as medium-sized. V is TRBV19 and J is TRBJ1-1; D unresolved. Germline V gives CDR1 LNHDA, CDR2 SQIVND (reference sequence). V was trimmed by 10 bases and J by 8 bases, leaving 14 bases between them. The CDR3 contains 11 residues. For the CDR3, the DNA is TGTGCCACCCTATCCCAGAGAGAAGCTTTCTTT. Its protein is CATLSQREAFF.

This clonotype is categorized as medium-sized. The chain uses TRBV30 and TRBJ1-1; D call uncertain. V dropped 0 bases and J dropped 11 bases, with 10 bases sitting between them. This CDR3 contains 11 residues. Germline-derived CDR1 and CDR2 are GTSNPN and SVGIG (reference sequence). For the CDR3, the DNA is TGTGCCTGGAGTGTTTCAGTGGAGGCTTTCTTT. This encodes CAWSVSVEAFF. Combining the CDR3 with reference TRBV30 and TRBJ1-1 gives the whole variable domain SQTIHQWPATLVQPVGSPLSLECTVEGTSNPNLYWYRQAAGRGLQLLFYSVGIGQISSEVPQNLSASRPQDRQFILSSKKLLLSDSGFYLCAWSVSVEAFFGQGTRLTVV.

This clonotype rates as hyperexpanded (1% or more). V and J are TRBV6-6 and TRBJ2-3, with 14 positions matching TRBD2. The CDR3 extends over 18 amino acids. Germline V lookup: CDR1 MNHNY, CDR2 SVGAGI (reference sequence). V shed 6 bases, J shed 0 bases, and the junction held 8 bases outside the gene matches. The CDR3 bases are TGTGCCAGCAGGGGTTGGACTAGCGGGGGGACTAGCACAGATACGCAGTATTTT. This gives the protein CASRGWTSGGTSTDTQYF.

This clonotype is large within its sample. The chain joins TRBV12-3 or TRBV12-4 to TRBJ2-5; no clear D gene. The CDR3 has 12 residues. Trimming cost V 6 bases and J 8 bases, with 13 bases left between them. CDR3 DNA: TGTGCCAGCAGCCGCGAGTTCGATACCCAGTACTTC. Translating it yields CASSREFDTQYF.

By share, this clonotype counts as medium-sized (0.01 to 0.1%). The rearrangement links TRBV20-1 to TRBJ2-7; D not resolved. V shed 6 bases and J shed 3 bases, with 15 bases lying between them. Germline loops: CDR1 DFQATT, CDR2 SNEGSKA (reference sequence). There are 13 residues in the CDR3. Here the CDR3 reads CSAPAGRYYEQYF. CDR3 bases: TGCAGTGCCCCGGCCGGACGGTACTACGAGCAGTACTTC.

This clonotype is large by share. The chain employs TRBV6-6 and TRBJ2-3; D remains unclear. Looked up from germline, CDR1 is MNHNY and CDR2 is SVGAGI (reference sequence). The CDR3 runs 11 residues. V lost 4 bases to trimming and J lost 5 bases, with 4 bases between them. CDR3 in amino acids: CASSWGDTQYF. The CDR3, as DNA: TGTGCCAGCAGTTGGGGAGATACGCAGTATTTT.

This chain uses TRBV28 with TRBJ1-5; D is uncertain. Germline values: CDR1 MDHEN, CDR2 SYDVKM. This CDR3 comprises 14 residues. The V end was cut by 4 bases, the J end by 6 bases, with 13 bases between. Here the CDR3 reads CASSSWREGQPQHF. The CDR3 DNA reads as TGTGCCAGCAGTTCCTGGAGGGAGGGTCAGCCCCAGCATTTT.

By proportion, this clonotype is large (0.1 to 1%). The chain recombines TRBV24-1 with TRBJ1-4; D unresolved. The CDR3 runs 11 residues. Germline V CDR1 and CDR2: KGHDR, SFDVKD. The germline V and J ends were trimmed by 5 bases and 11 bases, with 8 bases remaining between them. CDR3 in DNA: TGTGCCACCAGTGCCGCCGGGAAACTGTTTTTT. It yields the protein CATSAAGKLFF.

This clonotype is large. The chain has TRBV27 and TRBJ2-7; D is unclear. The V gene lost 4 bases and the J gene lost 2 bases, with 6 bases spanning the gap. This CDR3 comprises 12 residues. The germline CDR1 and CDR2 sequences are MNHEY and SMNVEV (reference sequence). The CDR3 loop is CASSSTAYEQYF. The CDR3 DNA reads TGTGCCAGCAGTTCTACGGCCTACGAGCAGTACTTC.

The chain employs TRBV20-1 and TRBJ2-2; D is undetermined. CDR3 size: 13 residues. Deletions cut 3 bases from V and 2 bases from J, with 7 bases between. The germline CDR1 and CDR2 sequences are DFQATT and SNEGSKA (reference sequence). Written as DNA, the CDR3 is TGCAGTGCTAGCGGTCCCAACACCGGGGAGCTGTTTTTT. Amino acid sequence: CSASGPNTGELFF.

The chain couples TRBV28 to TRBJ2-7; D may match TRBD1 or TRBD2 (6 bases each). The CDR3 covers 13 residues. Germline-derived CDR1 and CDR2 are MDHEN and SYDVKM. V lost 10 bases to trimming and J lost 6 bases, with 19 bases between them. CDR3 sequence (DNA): TGTGCCACCACCAGCCGGGGGCGGCCCGAGCAGTACTTC. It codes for CATTSRGRPEQYF.

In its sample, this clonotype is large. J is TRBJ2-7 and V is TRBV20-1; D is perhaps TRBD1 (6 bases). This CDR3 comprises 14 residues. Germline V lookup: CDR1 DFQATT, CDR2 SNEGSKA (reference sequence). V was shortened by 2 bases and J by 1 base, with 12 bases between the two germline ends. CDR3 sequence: CSARNTGLSYEQYF. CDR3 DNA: TGCAGTGCTAGAAACACAGGGCTGTCCTACGAGCAGTACTTC.

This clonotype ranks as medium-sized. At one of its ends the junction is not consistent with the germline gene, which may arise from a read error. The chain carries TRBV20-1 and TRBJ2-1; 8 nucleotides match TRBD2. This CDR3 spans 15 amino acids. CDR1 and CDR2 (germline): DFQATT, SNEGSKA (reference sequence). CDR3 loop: CSVRVGAGAWNEQFF. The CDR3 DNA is TGCAGTGTTAGAGTCGGAGCGGGGGCGTGGAATGAGCAGTTCTTC.

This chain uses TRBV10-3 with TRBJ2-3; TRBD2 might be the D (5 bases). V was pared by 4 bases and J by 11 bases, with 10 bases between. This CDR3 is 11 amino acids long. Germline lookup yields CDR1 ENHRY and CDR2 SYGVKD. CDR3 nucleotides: TGTGCCATCAGTGGGCACAGCGGGCAGTATTTT. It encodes CAISGHSGQYF.

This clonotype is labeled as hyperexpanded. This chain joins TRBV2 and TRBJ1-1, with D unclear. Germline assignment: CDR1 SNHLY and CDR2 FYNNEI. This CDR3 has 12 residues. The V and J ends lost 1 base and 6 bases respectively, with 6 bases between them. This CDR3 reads CASSEERAEAFF. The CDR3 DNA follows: TGTGCCAGCAGTGAAGAAAGGGCTGAAGCTTTCTTT. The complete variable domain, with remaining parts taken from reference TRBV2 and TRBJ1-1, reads EPEVTQTPSHQVTQMGQEVILRCVPISNHLYFYWYRQILGQKVEFLVSFYNNEISEKSEIFDDQFSVERPDGSNFTLKIRSTKLEDSAMYFCASSEERAEAFFGQGTRLTVV.

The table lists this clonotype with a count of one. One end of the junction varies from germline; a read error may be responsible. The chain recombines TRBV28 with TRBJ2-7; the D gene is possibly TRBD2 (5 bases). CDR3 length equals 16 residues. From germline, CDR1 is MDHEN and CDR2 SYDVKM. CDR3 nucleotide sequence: TGTGCCGGCAGTCACAGACTCAGGCGGACTCCCTACGGGCAGTACTTC. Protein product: CAGSHRLRRTPYGQYF.

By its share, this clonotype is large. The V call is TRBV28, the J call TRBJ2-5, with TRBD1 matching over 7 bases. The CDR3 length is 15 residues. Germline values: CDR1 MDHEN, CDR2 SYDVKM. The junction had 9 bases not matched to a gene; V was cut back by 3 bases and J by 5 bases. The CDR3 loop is CASSFDRADGETQYF. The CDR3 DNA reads TGTGCCAGCAGTTTCGACAGGGCGGACGGGGAGACCCAGTACTTC.

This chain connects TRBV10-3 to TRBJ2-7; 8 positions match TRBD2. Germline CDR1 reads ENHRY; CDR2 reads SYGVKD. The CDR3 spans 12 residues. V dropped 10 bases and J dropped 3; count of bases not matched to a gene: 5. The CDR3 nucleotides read TGTGCCAGCCGTGCGGGAGGCTACGAGCAGTACTTC. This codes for CASRAGGYEQYF.